The 23 T cell receptor beta chains listed next were all sequenced from one sample in a study of blood T cell repertoires in COVID-19. Produced via immunoSEQ multiplex PCR; TCRdb's table is partial and in-frame only. The sample records some 210,000 clones, 84% being singletons. Sequencing was done on a sample of peripheral blood. These receptor sequences come from a woman aged 45 to 65 with active or convalescent COVID-19.

The V and J genes are TRBV9 and TRBJ1-3, with D perhaps TRBD1 (6 bases). V dropped 3 bases and J dropped 6 bases, with 19 bases sitting between them. This CDR3 has 16 residues. The V gene's germline CDR1 is SGDLS and CDR2 YYNGEE. The CDR3 DNA follows: TGTGCCAGCAGCGCCGGGGGGCTATTATCCCAAAACACCATATATTTT. The encoded protein is CASSAGGLLSQNTIYF.

The chain carries TRBV5-4 and TRBJ1-6; D remains unclear. CDR3 length: 16 residues. Trimming removed 4 bases at V and 6 bases at J, with 17 bases between. Germline loops: CDR1 SGHNT, CDR2 YYREEE (reference sequence). In DNA, the CDR3 is TGTGCCAGCAGCCGGGGTAGGGAGAATTCTAATTCACCCCTCCACTTT. Its protein is CASSRGRENSNSPLHF.

The chain couples TRBV6-1 to TRBJ2-5; D remains unclear. With 0 bases removed from V and 1 base from J, the gap between germline ends came to 12 bases. Germline lookup yields CDR1 MNHNS and CDR2 SASEGT. The CDR3 length is 16 residues. The DNA of the CDR3 is TGTGCCAGCAGTGAAGCGCTGGCAGCGACCCAAGAGACCCAGTACTTC. Its protein product is CASSEALAATQETQYF.

This chain joins TRBV9 and TRBJ2-7; the D gene is possibly TRBD2 (5 bases). The CDR3 covers 12 residues. V gave up 4 bases and J gave up 6 bases, with 11 bases separating them. Germline CDR1 SGDLS, CDR2 YYNGEE. The CDR3: CASSRVSGEQYF. The DNA for the CDR3 is TGTGCCAGCAGCCGGGTAAGCGGCGAGCAGTACTTC.

The chain is built from TRBV7-9 and TRBJ1-5; D not certain. V was clipped by 8 bases and J by 5 bases, with 10 bases between them. Germline CDR1 SEHNR, CDR2 FQNEAQ (reference sequence). This CDR3 spans 12 amino acids. CDR3 protein: CASCKGDQPQHF. As DNA, the CDR3 is TGTGCCAGCTGTAAAGGAGATCAGCCCCAGCATTTT.

This chain connects TRBV7-9 to TRBJ2-1, with D perhaps matching TRBD2 (6 bases). V was shortened by 2 bases and J by 4 bases, with 15 bases between the two germline ends. CDR3 length: 16 amino acids. The germline V gene encodes CDR1 SEHNR and CDR2 FQNEAQ (reference sequence). Here the CDR3 DNA reads TGTGCCAGCAGCTTATCGGAGCGGGTACATTACAATGAGCAGTTCTTC. Amino acids: CASSLSERVHYNEQFF.

This sequence joins TRBV29-1 and TRBJ1-2, with TRBD1 identical over 7 bases. CDR3 length equals 14 residues. Germline lookup yields CDR1 SQVTM and CDR2 ANQGSEA. Losses at the gene ends were 6 bases for V and 3 bases for J; bases not matched to a gene: 10. The CDR3 is CSVCPTGTDYGYTF. CDR3 sequence (DNA): TGCAGCGTATGCCCGACAGGGACTGACTATGGCTACACCTTC.

The V call is TRBV28, the J call TRBJ1-1; D gene uncertain. CDR1 and CDR2 (germline): MDHEN, SYDVKM. This CDR3 spans 17 amino acids. Trimming left V 5 bases short and J 11 bases short, with 30 bases between. The CDR3 here is CASSPNRGSGLGFLAFF. The DNA of the CDR3 is TGTGCCAGCAGTCCGAACCGGGGTAGCGGACTCGGGTTTCTGGCTTTCTTT.

The rearrangement uses TRBV28 and TRBJ1-5; D is ambiguous. The CDR3 is 15 residues long. Per germline, CDR1 MDHEN and CDR2 SYDVKM. V dropped 3 bases and J dropped 3 bases, with 12 bases sitting between them. The CDR3 loop is CASSFGQAINQPQHF. CDR3 nucleotides: TGTGCCAGCAGTTTTGGGCAGGCGATCAATCAGCCCCAGCATTTT.

The V and J genes are TRBV6-5 and TRBJ2-5, with 7 bases lining up with TRBD2. V shed 2 bases and J 4 bases; nucleotides not matched to a gene: 7. CDR3 size: 15 residues. Germline CDR1 MNHEY, CDR2 SVGAGI. The DNA of the CDR3 is TGTGCCAGCAGTTACGGGGCGGGGGAGGTAGAGACCCAGTACTTC. This encodes CASSYGAGEVETQYF.

The V gene is TRBV7-9, the J gene TRBJ2-7, with 12 bases lining up with TRBD2. V trimming: 5 bases; J trimming: 5 bases; junction bases outside the gene matches: 10. Germline CDR1 SEHNR, CDR2 FQNEAQ (reference sequence). This CDR3 has 16 amino acids. Here the CDR3 DNA reads TGTGCCAGCAGCGAGACTAGCGGGAGCGGCATCGACGAGCAGTACTTC. Encoded protein: CASSETSGSGIDEQYF. The full variable domain, with the rest looked up from reference TRBV7-9 and TRBJ2-7, is DTGVSQNPRHKITKRGQNVTFRCDPISEHNRLYWYRQTLGQGPEFLTYFQNEAQLEKSRLLSDRFSAERPKGSFSTLEIQRTEQGDSAMYLCASSETSGSGIDEQYFGPGTRLTVT.

CDR3 sequence: CASSLQQGPYEQYF. The CDR3 DNA is TGTGCCAGCAGCTTACAACAGGGCCCCTACGAGCAGTACTTC. The chain employs TRBV7-2 and TRBJ2-7; D perhaps matches TRBD1 (6 bases). The CDR3 totals 14 residues. Deletions cut 2 bases from V and 2 bases from J, with 10 bases between. Germline CDR1 reads SGHTA; CDR2 reads FQGNSA.

This clone is a singleton in its sample. The chain uses TRBV7-9 and TRBJ1-1, with D unclear. Deletions cut 4 bases from V and 5 bases from J, with 11 bases between. The CDR3 runs to 13 residues. CDR1 and CDR2 from the germline V gene are SEHNR and FQNEAQ (reference sequence). CDR3 DNA: TGTGCCAGCAGCTCCCGGGTGAGGACTGAAGCTTTCTTT. As protein: CASSSRVRTEAFF.

Of note for this clone: Additional DNA sequences in this sample encode the identical CDR3. The chain uses TRBV9 and TRBJ2-7; 11 bases match TRBD1. This CDR3 contains 15 residues. V gave up 0 bases and J gave up 3 bases; unmatched junction bases: 2. The germline CDR1 and CDR2 sequences are SGDLS and YYNGEE. The CDR3 nucleotides read TGTGCCAGCAGCGTAGGGACAGGGGGCTACTACGAGCAGTACTTC. Residues: CASSVGTGGYYEQYF.

The V gene is TRBV5-6, the J gene TRBJ1-6; TRBD1 matches 8 bases. The CDR3 contains 15 residues. The ends lost 4 bases at V and 6 bases at J; junction bases unmatched: 6. Germline V lookup: CDR1 SGHDT, CDR2 YYEEEE. The CDR3 spells CASSRTGNSNSPLHF. For the CDR3, the DNA is TGTGCCAGCAGCCGGACAGGGAATTCTAATTCACCCCTCCACTTT.

This clone was seen more than once but under ten times. The chain has TRBV24-1 and TRBJ1-5, with D possibly matching TRBD1 (6 bases). The germline V gene encodes CDR1 KGHDR and CDR2 SFDVKD. V was clipped by 5 bases and J by 4 bases, with 14 bases between them. The CDR3 is 15 amino acids. The CDR3 coding sequence is TGTGCCACCAGTGCTACTCAGGGGCCGAATCAGCCCCAGCATTTT. Translation: CATSATQGPNQPQHF.

There are a few counts of this clone. This chain uses TRBV3-1 (or the pseudogene TRBV3-2) with TRBJ1-1, with a weak D call TRBD1 (5 bases). The germline V gene encodes CDR1 LGHDT and CDR2 YNNKEL (reference sequence). V was clipped by 3 bases and J by 4 bases, with 21 bases between them. There are 17 residues in the CDR3. CDR3 nucleotides: TGTGCCAGCAGCCAGGTGGGGCGAGTTGTTTTGGGCACTGAAGCTTTCTTT. Translated, it gives CASSQVGRVVLGTEAFF.

This clone was found once. The chain has TRBV12-3 or TRBV12-4 and TRBJ1-6, with TRBD1 as a possible D gene (5 bases). This CDR3 is 13 amino acids long. V lost 7 bases and J lost 8, with 12 bases in between. As DNA, the CDR3 is TGTGCCAGCAAACCCCCAGGGTATTCACCCCTCCACTTT. Protein product: CASKPPGYSPLHF.

The chain couples TRBV11-2 to TRBJ2-6; TRBD1 is a possible D gene (5 bases). The CDR3 has 15 amino acids. Germline assignment: CDR1 SGHAT and CDR2 FQNNGV. The V and J ends lost 2 bases and 3 bases respectively, with 8 bases between them. CDR3 DNA sequence: TGTGCCAGCAGCTTAAGGGGAAGTGGGGCCAACGTCCTGACTTTC. Translating it yields CASSLRGSGANVLTF.

This clone was picked up one time. The chain carries TRBV4-1 and TRBJ1-1, with D uncertain. This CDR3 is 13 amino acids long. Germline-derived CDR1 and CDR2 are MGHRA and YSYEKL. Trimming took 3 bases from V and 3 from J, leaving 8 bases between them. The CDR3 spells CASSQGADTEAFF. In nucleotides, the CDR3 is TGCGCCAGCAGCCAGGGTGCGGACACTGAAGCTTTCTTT.

V and J are TRBV5-1 and TRBJ1-6; D perhaps matches TRBD1 (5 bases). Looked up from germline, CDR1 is SGHRS and CDR2 is YFSETQ. The V and J ends lost 0 bases and 10 bases respectively, with 14 bases between them. The CDR3 has 15 amino acids. For the CDR3, the DNA is TGCGCCAGCAGCTTGGGCAGGGTCGAAGAATCACCCCTCCACTTT. Protein product: CASSLGRVEESPLHF.

The chain has TRBV28 and TRBJ1-2; D may be TRBD1 (6 bases). Germline loops: CDR1 MDHEN, CDR2 SYDVKM. CDR3 length: 13 residues. Trimming removed 2 bases at V and 5 bases at J, with 9 bases between. For the CDR3, the DNA is TGTGCCAGCAGTTTAGGAAGGGGGTATGGCTACACCTTC. Protein sequence: CASSLGRGYGYTF.

In this sample, this clone turned up a few times. The sample contains more than one DNA sequence encoding this CDR3. This chain uses TRBV7-2 with TRBJ1-2; D call uncertain. Germline CDR1 SGHTA, CDR2 FQGNSA. Trimming left V 1 base short and J 2 bases short, with 5 bases between. CDR3 length: 13 residues. Here the CDR3 DNA reads TGTGCCAGCAGCTTAGACGGGAACTATGGCTACACCTTC. Protein sequence: CASSLDGNYGYTF. The full variable domain, completed using reference TRBV7-2 and TRBJ1-2, is GAGVSQSPSNKVTEKGKDVELRCDPISGHTALYWYRQSLGQGLEFLIYFQGNSAPDKSGLPSDRFSAERTGGSVSTLTIQRTQQEDSAVYLCASSLDGNYGYTFGSGTRLTVV.